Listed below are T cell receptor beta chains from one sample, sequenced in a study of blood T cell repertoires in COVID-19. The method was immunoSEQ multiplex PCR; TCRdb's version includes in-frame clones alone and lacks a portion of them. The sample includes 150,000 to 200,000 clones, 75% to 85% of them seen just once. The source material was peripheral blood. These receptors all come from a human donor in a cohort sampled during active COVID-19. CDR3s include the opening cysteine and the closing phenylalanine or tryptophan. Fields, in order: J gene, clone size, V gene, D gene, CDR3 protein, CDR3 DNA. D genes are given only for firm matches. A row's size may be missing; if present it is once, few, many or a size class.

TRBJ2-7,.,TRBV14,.,CASSLQLQGFRVEQYF,TGTGCCAGCAGCCTCCAGTTACAGGGATTTCGTGTCGAGCAGTACTTC
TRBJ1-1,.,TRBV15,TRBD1,CATSGLRQGATEAFF,TGTGCCACCAGCGGTCTTAGACAGGGGGCAACTGAAGCTTTCTTT
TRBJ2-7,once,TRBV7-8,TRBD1,CASSPRDSLTYEQYF,TGTGCCAGCAGCCCACGGGACAGTCTTACCTACGAGCAGTACTTC
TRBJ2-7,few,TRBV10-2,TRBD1,CASRFRDSTSYEQYF,TGCGCCAGCCGCTTCCGGGACAGCACCTCCTACGAGCAGTACTTC
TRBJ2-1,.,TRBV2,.,CASSERSYLNEQFF,TGTGCCAGCAGTGAGCGGAGCTACCTAAATGAGCAGTTCTTC
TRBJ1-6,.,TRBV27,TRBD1,CASQGVEGLHF,TGTGCCAGCCAGGGGGTAGAGGGTCTCCACTTT
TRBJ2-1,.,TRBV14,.,CASSRSGREQFF,TGTGCCAGCAGCCGATCAGGTCGCGAGCAGTTCTTC
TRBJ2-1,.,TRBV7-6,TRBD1,CASSRLGQGAKNEQFF,TGTGCCAGCAGCCGATTGGGACAGGGGGCTAAGAATGAGCAGTTCTTC
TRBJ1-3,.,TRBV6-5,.,CASSSLEGIGNTIYF,TGTGCCAGCAGTTCCCTCGAGGGAATTGGAAACACCATATATTTT
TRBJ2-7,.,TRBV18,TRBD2,CASSPRRGGGYEQYF,TGTGCCAGCTCACCACGTAGGGGCGGGGGCTACGAGCAGTACTTC
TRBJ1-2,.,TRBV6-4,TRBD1,CASSDRQGGGYTF,TGTGCCAGCAGTGACCGACAGGGTGGCGGCTACACCTTC
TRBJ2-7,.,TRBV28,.,CASSLNYEQYF,TGTGCCAGCAGTCTTAACTACGAGCAGTACTTC
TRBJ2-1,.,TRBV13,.,CASSSAQSSVSYGNEQFF,TGTGCCAGCAGCTCCGCCCAGTCTAGCGTTTCTTATGGGAATGAGCAGTTCTTC
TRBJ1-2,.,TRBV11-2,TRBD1,CASSARQGADGYTF,TGTGCCAGCAGCGCCCGACAGGGGGCGGATGGCTACACCTTC
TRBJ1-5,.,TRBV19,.,CASSAGSMGNQPQHF,TGTGCCAGTAGTGCCGGGTCGATGGGCAATCAGCCCCAGCATTTT
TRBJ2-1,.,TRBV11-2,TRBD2,CASSLEGSGRGEQFF,TGTGCCAGCAGCTTAGAGGGTAGCGGGAGGGGAGAGCAGTTCTTC
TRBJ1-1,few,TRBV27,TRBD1,CASSRYRTGDTEAFF,TGTGCCAGCAGCCGCTATCGGACAGGGGACACTGAAGCTTTCTTT
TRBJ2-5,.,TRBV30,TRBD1,CAWSVRGQGSGSQYF,TGTGCCTGGAGTGTAAGGGGACAGGGGAGTGGGTCCCAGTACTTC
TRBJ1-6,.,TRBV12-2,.,CASRLVSKRSGSPLHF,TGTGCAAGTCGCTTAGTCTCCAAACGGTCGGGATCACCCCTCCACTTT
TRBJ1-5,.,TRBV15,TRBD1,CATSRGKEGAQPQHF,TGTGCCACCAGCAGAGGGAAAGAGGGGGCTCAGCCCCAGCATTTT
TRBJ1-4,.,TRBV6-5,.,CASSYSRTATNEKLFF,TGTGCCAGCAGTTACTCCCGGACAGCAACTAATGAAAAACTGTTTTTT
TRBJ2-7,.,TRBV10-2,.,CASSEPGFDEQYF,TGCGCCAGCAGTGAGCCCGGGTTTGACGAGCAGTACTTC
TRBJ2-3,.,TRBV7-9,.,CASSLAAGPSTDTQYF,TGTGCCAGCAGCTTAGCGGCGGGTCCTAGCACAGATACGCAGTATTTT
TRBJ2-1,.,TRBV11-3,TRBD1,CASSGQKGQGGYNEQFF,TGTGCCAGCAGCGGCCAGAAGGGACAGGGGGGCTACAATGAGCAGTTCTTC
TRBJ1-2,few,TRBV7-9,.,CASSSGRNYGYTF,TGTGCCAGCAGCTCGGGAAGGAACTATGGCTACACCTTC
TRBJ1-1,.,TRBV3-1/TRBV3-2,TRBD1,CASSHEGHGTGRRMGAEAFF,TGTGCCAGCAGCCATGAAGGGCATGGGACAGGGCGTCGAATGGGCGCTGAAGCTTTCTTT
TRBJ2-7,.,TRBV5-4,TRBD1,CASSLEGTGGYEQYF,TGTGCCAGCAGCTTGGAGGGGACAGGGGGCTACGAGCAGTACTTC
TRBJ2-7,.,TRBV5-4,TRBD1,CASSTTGTGNSYEQYF,TGTGCCAGCAGCACCACCGGGACAGGGAACTCCTACGAGCAGTACTTC
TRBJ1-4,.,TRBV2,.,CASMGGANEKLFF,TGTGCCAGCATGGGGGGGGCTAATGAAAAACTGTTTTTT
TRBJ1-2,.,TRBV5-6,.,CASSRDLFRGIYGYTF,TGTGCCAGCAGCCGGGACCTTTTTAGGGGGATCTATGGCTACACCTTC
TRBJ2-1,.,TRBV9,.,CASSVKGRDTYNEQFF,TGTGCCAGCAGCGTAAAGGGCAGGGATACGTACAATGAGCAGTTCTTC
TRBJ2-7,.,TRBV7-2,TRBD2,CASSTGLQTYEQYF,TGTGCCAGCAGCACGGGACTACAGACCTACGAGCAGTACTTC
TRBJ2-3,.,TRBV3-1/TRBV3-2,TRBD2,CASSPGGLAGESWYF,TGTGCCAGCAGCCCCGGCGGACTAGCGGGAGAGTCCTGGTATTTT
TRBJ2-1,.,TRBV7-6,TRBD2,CASSSGTSGYNEQFF,TGTGCCAGCAGCTCCGGGACTAGCGGTTACAATGAGCAGTTCTTC
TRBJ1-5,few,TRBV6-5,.,CASSRQVSDQPQHF,TGTGCCAGCAGCCGACAGGTGAGTGATCAGCCCCAGCATTTT
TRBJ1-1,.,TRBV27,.,CASSFQGNTEAFF,TGTGCCAGCAGTTTTCAGGGGAACACTGAAGCTTTCTTT
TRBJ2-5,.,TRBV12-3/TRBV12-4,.,CASSFRRETQYF,TGTGCCAGCAGTTTCCGGCGGGAGACCCAGTACTTC
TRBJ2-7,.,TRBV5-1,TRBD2,CASSLIPGDYVEQYF,TGCGCCAGCAGCTTGATCCCCGGGGACTACGTGGAGCAGTACTTC
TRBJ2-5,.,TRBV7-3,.,CASSLGGTPQETQYF,TGTGCCAGCAGCTTAGGCGGCACGCCCCAAGAGACCCAGTACTTC
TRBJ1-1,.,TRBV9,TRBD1,CASSPGQGSSVWMNTEAFF,TGTGCCAGCAGCCCGGGACAGGGGTCGTCGGTCTGGATGAACACTGAAGCTTTCTTT